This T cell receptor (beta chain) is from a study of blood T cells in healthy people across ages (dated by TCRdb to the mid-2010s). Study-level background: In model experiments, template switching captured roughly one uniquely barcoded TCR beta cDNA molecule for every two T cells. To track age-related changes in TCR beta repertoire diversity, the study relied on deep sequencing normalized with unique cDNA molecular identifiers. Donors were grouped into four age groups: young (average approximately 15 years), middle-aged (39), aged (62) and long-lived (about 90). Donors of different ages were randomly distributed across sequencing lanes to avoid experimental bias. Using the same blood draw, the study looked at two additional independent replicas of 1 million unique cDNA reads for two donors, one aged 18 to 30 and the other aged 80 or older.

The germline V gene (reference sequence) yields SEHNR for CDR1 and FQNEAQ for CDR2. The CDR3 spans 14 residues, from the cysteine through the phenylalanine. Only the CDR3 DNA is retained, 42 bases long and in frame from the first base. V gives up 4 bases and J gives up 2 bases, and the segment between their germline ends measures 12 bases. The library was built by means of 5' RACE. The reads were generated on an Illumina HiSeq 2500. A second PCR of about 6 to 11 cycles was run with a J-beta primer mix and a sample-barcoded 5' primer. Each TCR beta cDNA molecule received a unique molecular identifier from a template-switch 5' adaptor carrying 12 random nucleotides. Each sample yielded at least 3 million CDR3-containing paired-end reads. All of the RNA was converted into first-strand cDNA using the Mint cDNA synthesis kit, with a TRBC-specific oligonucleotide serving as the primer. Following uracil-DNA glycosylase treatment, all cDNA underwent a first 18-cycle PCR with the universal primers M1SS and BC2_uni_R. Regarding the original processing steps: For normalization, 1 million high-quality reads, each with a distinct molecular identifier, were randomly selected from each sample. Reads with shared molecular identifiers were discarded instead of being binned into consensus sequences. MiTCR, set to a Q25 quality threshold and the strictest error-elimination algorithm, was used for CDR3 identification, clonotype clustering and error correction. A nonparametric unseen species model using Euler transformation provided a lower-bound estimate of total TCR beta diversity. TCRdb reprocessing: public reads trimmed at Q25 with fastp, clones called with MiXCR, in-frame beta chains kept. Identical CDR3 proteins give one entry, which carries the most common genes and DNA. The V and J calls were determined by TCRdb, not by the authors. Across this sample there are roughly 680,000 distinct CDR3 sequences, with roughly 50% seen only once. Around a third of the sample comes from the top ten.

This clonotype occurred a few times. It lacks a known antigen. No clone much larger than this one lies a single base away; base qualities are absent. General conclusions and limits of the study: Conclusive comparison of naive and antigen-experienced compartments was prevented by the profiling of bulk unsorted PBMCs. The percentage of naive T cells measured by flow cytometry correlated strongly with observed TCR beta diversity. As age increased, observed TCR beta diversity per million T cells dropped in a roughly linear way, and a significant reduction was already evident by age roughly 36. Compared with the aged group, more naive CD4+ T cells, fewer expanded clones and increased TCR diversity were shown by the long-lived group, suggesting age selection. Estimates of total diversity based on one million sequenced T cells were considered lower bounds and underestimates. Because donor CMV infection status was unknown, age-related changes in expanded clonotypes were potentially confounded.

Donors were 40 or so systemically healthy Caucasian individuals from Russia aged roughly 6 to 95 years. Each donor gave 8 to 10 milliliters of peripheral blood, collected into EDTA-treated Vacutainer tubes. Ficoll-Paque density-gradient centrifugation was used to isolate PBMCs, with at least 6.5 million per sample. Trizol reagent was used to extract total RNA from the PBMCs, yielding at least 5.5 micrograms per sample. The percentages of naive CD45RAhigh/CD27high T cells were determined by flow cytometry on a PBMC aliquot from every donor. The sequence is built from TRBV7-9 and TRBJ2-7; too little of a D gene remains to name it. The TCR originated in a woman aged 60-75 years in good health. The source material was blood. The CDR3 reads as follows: CASSYRTAPYEQYF. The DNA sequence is TGTGCCAGCAGCTACCGGACGGCCCCCTACGAGCAGTACTTC. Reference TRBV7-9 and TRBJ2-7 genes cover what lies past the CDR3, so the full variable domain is DTGVSQNPRHKITKRGQNVTFRCDPISEHNRLYWYRQTLGQGPEFLTYFQNEAQLEKSRLLSDRFSAERPKGSFSTLEIQRTEQGDSAMYLCASSYRTAPYEQYFGPGTRLTVT.